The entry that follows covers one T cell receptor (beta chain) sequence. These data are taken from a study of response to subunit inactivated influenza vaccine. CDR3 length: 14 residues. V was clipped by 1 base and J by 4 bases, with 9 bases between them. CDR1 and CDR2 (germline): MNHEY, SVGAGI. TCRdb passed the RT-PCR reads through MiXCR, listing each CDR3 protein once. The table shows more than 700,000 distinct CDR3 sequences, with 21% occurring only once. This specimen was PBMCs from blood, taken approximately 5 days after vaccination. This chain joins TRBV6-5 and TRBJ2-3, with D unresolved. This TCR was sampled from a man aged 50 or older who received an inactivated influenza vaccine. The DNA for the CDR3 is TGTGCCAGCAGTTACTTTGGAAGGGCAGATACGCAGTATTTT. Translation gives CASSYFGRADTQYF.